The clone carrying this T cell receptor (beta chain) was counted ten times or more. The antigen is undetermined. V was shortened by 6 bases and J by 0 bases, with 6 bases between the two germline ends. This CDR3 contains 13 residues. The germline V gene encodes CDR1 WSHSY and CDR2 SAAADI. The source of the sample is a study of early T cells in non-severe SARS-CoV-2 infection. Across the study: Sequencing was performed on bulk RNA from unsorted whole blood, leaving chains unpaired. Study conclusions and caveats: The study's VDJdb matching favored anti-spike CD8 responses and missed private and CD4 specificities.

Attachment of unique molecular identifiers was made to individual cDNA molecules. One entry per CDR3 protein, called by TCRdb with MiXCR from the 5' RACE reads. The repertoire holds 100,000 to 120,000 distinct CDR3 sequences, about an eighth seen once, with 3% to 3.5% in the top ten. Input material: whole blood. The TCR comes from an adult who was a healthcare worker with PCR-confirmed SARS-CoV-2 infection or an uninfected control (not recorded which). The V and J genes are TRBV10-2 and TRBJ1-5; D is undetermined. CDR3 protein: CASRINSNQPQHF. As DNA, the CDR3 is TGCGCCAGCAGAATCAATAGCAATCAGCCCCAGCATTTT.